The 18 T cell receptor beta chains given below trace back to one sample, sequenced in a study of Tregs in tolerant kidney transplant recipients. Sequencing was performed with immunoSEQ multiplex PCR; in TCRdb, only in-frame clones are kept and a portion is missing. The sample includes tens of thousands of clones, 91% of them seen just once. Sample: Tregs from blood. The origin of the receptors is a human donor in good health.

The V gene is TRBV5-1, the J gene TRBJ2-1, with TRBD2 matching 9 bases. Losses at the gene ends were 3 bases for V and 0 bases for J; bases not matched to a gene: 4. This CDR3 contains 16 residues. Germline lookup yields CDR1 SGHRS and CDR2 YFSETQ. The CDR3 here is CASSSLRGGSYNEQFF. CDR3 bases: TGCGCCAGCAGCTCCTTGCGGGGGGGCTCCTACAATGAGCAGTTCTTC.

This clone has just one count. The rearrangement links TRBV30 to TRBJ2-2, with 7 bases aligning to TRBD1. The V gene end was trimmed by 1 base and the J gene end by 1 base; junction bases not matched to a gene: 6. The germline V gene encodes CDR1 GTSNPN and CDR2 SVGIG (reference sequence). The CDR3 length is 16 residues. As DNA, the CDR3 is TGTGCCTGGAGTGATTGGACAGGAGTGAACACCGGGGAGCTGTTTTTT. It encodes CAWSDWTGVNTGELFF.

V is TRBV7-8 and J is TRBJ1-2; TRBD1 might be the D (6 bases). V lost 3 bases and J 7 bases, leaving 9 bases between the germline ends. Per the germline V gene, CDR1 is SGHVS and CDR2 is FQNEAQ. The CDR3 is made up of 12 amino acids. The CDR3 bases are TGTGCCAGCAGCTTTCCGGGGGCTGGCTACACCTTC. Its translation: CASSFPGAGYTF.

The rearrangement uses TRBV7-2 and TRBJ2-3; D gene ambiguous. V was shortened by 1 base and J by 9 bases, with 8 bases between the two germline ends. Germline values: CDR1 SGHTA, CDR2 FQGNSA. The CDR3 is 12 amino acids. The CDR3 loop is CASSLEVATQYF. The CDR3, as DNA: TGTGCCAGCAGCTTAGAGGTTGCGACGCAGTATTTT.

This chain's CDR3 is CASSESRQGLSTQYF. CDR3 nucleotides: TGTGCCAGCAGTGAATCCCGTCAGGGACTTTCTACGCAGTATTTT. This chain uses TRBV2 with TRBJ2-3; tentatively, D is TRBD2 (6 bases). From germline, CDR1 is SNHLY and CDR2 FYNNEI. V gave up 2 bases and J gave up 8 bases, with 17 bases separating them. The CDR3 extends over 15 amino acids.

The CDR3 bases are TGTGCCAGCAGCCCTCTTAGAGCGGGAGTTTACGAGCAGTACTTC. Its translation: CASSPLRAGVYEQYF. The genes are TRBV6-5 and TRBJ2-7, with TRBD2 matching over 8 bases. The ends lost 6 bases at V and 4 bases at J; junction bases unmatched: 11. CDR1 and CDR2 (germline): MNHEY, SVGAGI. The CDR3 sequence is 15 residues long.

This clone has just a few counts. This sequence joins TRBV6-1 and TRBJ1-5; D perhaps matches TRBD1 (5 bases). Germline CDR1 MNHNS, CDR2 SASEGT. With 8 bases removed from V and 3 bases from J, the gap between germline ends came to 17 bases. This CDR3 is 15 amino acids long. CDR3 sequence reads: CASGLSGRANQPQHF. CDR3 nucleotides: TGTGCCAGCGGATTATCGGGACGGGCCAATCAGCCCCAGCATTTT.

The CDR3 spells CASSLAGTPYEQYF. The CDR3 DNA reads as TGCGCCAGCAGCTTGGCCGGGACACCCTACGAGCAGTACTTC. The chain joins TRBV5-1 to TRBJ2-7; D might be TRBD1 (6 bases). CDR1 and CDR2 from the germline V gene are SGHRS and YFSETQ. With 0 bases removed from V and 2 bases from J, the gap between germline ends came to 9 bases. This CDR3 comprises 14 residues.

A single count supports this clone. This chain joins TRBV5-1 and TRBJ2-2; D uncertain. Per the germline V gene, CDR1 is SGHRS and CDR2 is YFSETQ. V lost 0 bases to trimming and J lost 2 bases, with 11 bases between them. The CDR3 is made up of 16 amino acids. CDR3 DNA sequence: TGCGCCAGCAGCTTGGGAGGACGAATAAACACCGGGGAGCTGTTTTTT. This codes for CASSLGGRINTGELFF.

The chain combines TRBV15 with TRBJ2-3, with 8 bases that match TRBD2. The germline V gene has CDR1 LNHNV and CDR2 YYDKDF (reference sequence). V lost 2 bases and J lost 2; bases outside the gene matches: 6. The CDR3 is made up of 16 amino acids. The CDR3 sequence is CATSRSSGTPTDTQYF. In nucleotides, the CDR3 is TGTGCCACCAGCAGAAGTAGCGGGACCCCCACAGATACGCAGTATTTT.

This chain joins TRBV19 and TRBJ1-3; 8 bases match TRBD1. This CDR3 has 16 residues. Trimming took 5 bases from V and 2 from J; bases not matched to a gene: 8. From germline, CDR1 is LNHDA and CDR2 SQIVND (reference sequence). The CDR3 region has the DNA TGTGCCAGTAGTTTCCGGACAGGGATCGCTGGAAACACCATATATTTT. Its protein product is CASSFRTGIAGNTIYF. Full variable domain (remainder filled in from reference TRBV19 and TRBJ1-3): DGGITQSPKYLFRKEGQNVTLSCEQNLNHDAMYWYRQDPGQGLRLIYYSQIVNDFQKGDIAEGYSVSREKKESFPLTVTSAQKNPTAFYLCASSFRTGIAGNTIYFGEGSWLTVV.

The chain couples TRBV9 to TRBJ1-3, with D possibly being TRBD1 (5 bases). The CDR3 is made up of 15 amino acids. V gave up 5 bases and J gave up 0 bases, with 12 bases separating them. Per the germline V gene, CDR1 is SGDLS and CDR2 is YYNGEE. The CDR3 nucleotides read TGTGCCAGCAGTTCCGGGACGGACTCTGGAAACACCATATATTTT. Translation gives CASSSGTDSGNTIYF.

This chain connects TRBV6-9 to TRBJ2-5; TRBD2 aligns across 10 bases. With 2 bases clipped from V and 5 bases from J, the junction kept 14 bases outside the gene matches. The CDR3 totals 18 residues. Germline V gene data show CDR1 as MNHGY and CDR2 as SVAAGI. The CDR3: CASSYGQRLAGARETQYF. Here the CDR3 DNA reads TGTGCCAGCAGTTATGGTCAGAGACTAGCGGGCGCCCGGGAGACCCAGTACTTC.

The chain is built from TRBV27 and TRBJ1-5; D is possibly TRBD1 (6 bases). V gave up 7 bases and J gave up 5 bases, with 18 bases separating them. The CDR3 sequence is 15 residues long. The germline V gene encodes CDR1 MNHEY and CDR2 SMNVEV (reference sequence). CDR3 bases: TGTGCCAGCACCCCCGGGGGGGGCCCCCATCAGCCCCAGCATTTT. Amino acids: CASTPGGGPHQPQHF.

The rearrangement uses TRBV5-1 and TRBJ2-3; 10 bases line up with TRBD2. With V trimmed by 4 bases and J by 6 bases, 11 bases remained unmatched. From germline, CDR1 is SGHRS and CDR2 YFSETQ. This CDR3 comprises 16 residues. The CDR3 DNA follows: TGCGCCAGCAGCCCCAACCCTAGCGGGGGACTTGATACGCAGTATTTT. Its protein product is CASSPNPSGGLDTQYF.

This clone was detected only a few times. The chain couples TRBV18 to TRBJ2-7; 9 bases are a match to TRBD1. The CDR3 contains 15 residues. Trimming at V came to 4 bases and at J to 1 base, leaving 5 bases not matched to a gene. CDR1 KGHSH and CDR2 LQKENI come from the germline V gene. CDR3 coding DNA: TGTGCCAGCTCACGGGGGACAGGGCAATCCTACGAGCAGTACTTC. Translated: CASSRGTGQSYEQYF.

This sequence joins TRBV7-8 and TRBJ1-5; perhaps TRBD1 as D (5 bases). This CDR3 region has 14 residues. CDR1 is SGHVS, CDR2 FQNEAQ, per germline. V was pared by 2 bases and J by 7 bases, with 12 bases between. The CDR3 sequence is CASSLPQVYQPQHF. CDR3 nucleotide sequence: TGTGCCAGCAGCTTACCACAGGTTTACCAGCCCCAGCATTTT.

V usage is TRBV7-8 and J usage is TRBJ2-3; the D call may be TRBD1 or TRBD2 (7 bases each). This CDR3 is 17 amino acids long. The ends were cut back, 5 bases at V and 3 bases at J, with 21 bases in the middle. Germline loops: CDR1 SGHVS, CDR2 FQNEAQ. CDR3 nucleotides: TGTGCCAGCAGCCCCAGGGGGGGGCGGGTAGGTACAGATACGCAGTATTTT. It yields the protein CASSPRGGRVGTDTQYF. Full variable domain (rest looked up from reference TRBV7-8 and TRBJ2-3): GAGVSQSPRYKVAKRGQDVALRCDPISGHVSLFWYQQALGQGPEFLTYFQNEAQLDKSGLPSDRFFAERPEGSVSTLKIQRTQQEDSAVYLCASSPRGGRVGTDTQYFGPGTRLTVL.